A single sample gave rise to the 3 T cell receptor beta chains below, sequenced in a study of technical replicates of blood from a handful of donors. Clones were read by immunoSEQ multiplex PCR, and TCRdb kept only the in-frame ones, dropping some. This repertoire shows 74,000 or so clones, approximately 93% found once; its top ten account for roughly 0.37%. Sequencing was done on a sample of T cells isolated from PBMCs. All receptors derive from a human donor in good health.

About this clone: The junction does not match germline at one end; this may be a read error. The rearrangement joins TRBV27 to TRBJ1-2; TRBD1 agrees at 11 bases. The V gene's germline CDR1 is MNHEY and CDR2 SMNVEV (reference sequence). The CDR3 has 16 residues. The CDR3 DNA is TGTGCCAGCAGTCTATCCCTAGGACAGGGGGCGTATGGCTACACCTTC. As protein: CASSLSLGQGAYGYTF.

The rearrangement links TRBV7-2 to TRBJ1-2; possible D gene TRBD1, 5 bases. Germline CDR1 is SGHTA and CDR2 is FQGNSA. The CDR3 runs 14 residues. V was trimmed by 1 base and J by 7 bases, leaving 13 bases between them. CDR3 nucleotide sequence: TGTGCCAGCAGCTTAGAAGCCAGGGCTGGTGGCTACACCTTC. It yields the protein CASSLEARAGGYTF.

CDR3 loop: CASSAETSGYEQYF. CDR3 in DNA: TGTGCCAGCAGTGCCGAGACTAGCGGGTACGAGCAGTACTTC. This rearrangement joins TRBV2 to TRBJ2-7; 10 positions agree with TRBD2. V lost 4 bases to trimming and J lost 4 bases; unmatched junction nucleotides: 4. Germline CDR1 reads SNHLY; CDR2 reads FYNNEI. The CDR3 runs to 14 residues. Using reference TRBV2 and TRBJ2-7 for the parts outside the CDR3, the full variable domain is EPEVTQTPSHQVTQMGQEVILRCVPISNHLYFYWYRQILGQKVEFLVSFYNNEISEKSEIFDDQFSVERPDGSNFTLKIRSTKLEDSAMYFCASSAETSGYEQYFGPGTRLTVT.